A selection of T cell receptor beta chains follows, all from one sample in a study of shared clonotypes between healthy human individuals. Profiled with immunoSEQ multiplex PCR; TCRdb holds only in-frame clones, not every one. The sample consists of over 2 million clones, about 94% of them appearing once. Sequencing input: naive CD8+ T cells sorted from blood. The receptors originated from a man younger than 35 in good health. Each CDR3 is given with its conserved first and last residue. The order of the fields is clone size, V gene, D gene, J gene, CDR3 DNA, CDR3 protein. The D gene is left open where the match is weak. The size of a clone is reported for some rows only, either as once, few or many, or as a class for expanded clones.

size: .
V: TRBV2
D: TRBD1
J: TRBJ1-1
DNA: TGTGCCAGCAGGAAAGGACAGGGGAACACTGAAGCTTTCTTT
CDR3: CASRKGQGNTEAFF

size: .
V: TRBV27
D: TRBD2
J: TRBJ2-3
DNA: TGTGCCAGCAGTCTACTTCTAGCGGGAGGGCTCTTCTCCACAGATACGCAGTATTTT
CDR3: CASSLLLAGGLFSTDTQYF

size: .
V: TRBV29-1
D: TRBD1
J: TRBJ2-7
DNA: TGCAGCGTTGGGACAGGACCTTACGAGCAGTACTTC
CDR3: CSVGTGPYEQYF

size: .
V: TRBV10-2
D: .
J: TRBJ2-3
DNA: TGCGCCAGTAGGGAAGGCAGCACAGATACGCAGTATTTT
CDR3: CASREGSTDTQYF

size: .
V: TRBV9
D: .
J: TRBJ2-1
DNA: TGTGCCAGCAGCCGAACCTCCTACAATGAGCAGTTCTTC
CDR3: CASSRTSYNEQFF

size: .
V: TRBV5-1
D: .
J: TRBJ2-2
DNA: TGCGCCAGCAGCGCCGGACTGGGGCCCAACACCGGGGAGCTGTTTTTT
CDR3: CASSAGLGPNTGELFF

size: few
V: TRBV27
D: TRBD2
J: TRBJ2-1
DNA: TGTGCCAGCAGTTTACCGAAGCATTCGAGCGGGGGCCCTACCAATGAGCAGTTCTTC
CDR3: CASSLPKHSSGGPTNEQFF

size: .
V: TRBV29-1
D: .
J: TRBJ1-2
DNA: TGCAGCGTTGTCGGGGGGACACCAACCAACTATGGCTACACCTTC
CDR3: CSVVGGTPTNYGYTF

size: .
V: TRBV28
D: TRBD2
J: TRBJ2-5
DNA: TGTGCCAGCAGCTATAGCGGGAGGTCGGAGACCCAGTACTTC
CDR3: CASSYSGRSETQYF

size: .
V: TRBV27
D: TRBD1
J: TRBJ2-3
DNA: TGTGCCAGCAGTGGCCGGGACAGCCCAGATACGCAGTATTTT
CDR3: CASSGRDSPDTQYF

size: .
V: TRBV7-2
D: .
J: TRBJ1-2
DNA: TGTGCCAGCAGCTACCTGACGGGCTATGGCTACACCTTC
CDR3: CASSYLTGYGYTF

size: .
V: TRBV19
D: TRBD1
J: TRBJ1-6
DNA: TGTGCCAGTAGTATCCGGGACAGTAATTCACCCCTCCACTTT
CDR3: CASSIRDSNSPLHF

size: .
V: TRBV4-1
D: .
J: TRBJ2-7
DNA: TGCGCCAGCAGCCAAGTACAGGGTTACGAGCAGTACTTC
CDR3: CASSQVQGYEQYF

size: .
V: TRBV28
D: TRBD1
J: TRBJ2-1
DNA: TGTGCCAGCAGTTTCTACCGGGACAGCCTCTACAATGAGCAGTTCTTC
CDR3: CASSFYRDSLYNEQFF

size: .
V: TRBV27
D: TRBD2
J: TRBJ2-1
DNA: TGTGCCAGCAGCCCTCCTAGCGGGAACAATGAGCAGTTCTTC
CDR3: CASSPPSGNNEQFF

size: .
V: TRBV6-5
D: .
J: TRBJ1-5
DNA: TGTGCCAGCAGTTACGGGTTGGAGCAGCCCCAGCATTTT
CDR3: CASSYGLEQPQHF

size: .
V: TRBV27
D: TRBD2
J: TRBJ2-1
DNA: TGTGCCAGCAGTATCCAAACTAGCGGGAGGGCCAGGGTAAATGAGCAGTTCTTC
CDR3: CASSIQTSGRARVNEQFF

size: .
V: TRBV7-9
D: TRBD1
J: TRBJ2-7
DNA: TGTGCCAGCAGCTTCGGGACAGGGTCTGGGTACGAGCAGTACTTC
CDR3: CASSFGTGSGYEQYF

size: .
V: TRBV28
D: TRBD2
J: TRBJ2-1
DNA: TGTGCCAGCAGTTTCGGCCCAGCGGGGGACACAGATGAGCAGTTCTTC
CDR3: CASSFGPAGDTDEQFF

size: few
V: TRBV11-2
D: .
J: TRBJ2-7
DNA: TGTGCCAGCAGCCCCAGCTCCTACGAGCAGTACTTC
CDR3: CASSPSSYEQYF

size: .
V: TRBV1
D: .
J: TRBJ2-1
DNA: TGCACCAGCAGCCAAGATTGGGGACTAGCGGACAATGAGCAGTTCTTC
CDR3: CTSSQDWGLADNEQFF

size: once
V: TRBV7-2
D: .
J: TRBJ2-3
DNA: TGTGCCAGCAGCCCATGGGGGGGGCGGGGATTGGAAGATACGCAGTATTTT
CDR3: CASSPWGGRGLEDTQYF

size: .
V: TRBV30
D: .
J: TRBJ1-2
DNA: TGTGCCTGGAGTGTCCGGCCGGTGGTCTATGGCTACACCTTC
CDR3: CAWSVRPVVYGYTF

size: .
V: TRBV28
D: .
J: TRBJ2-3
DNA: TGTGCCAGCAGAGCTCCAGAGACCTCTGACACAGATACGCAGTATTTT
CDR3: CASRAPETSDTDTQYF

size: .
V: TRBV19
D: TRBD1
J: TRBJ2-6
DNA: TGTGCCAGTAGTGGGACAGGGGCCCTCTCTGGGGCCAACGTCCTGACTTTC
CDR3: CASSGTGALSGANVLTF

size: .
V: TRBV5-4
D: TRBD2
J: TRBJ2-7
DNA: TGTGCCAGCAGCTCCCCGACTAGCGGGATGAACGAGCAGTACTTC
CDR3: CASSSPTSGMNEQYF

size: .
V: TRBV10-2
D: TRBD1
J: TRBJ2-5
DNA: TGCGCCAGCAGTCGGACAGGGCTGTATGGGGAGACCCAGTACTTC
CDR3: CASSRTGLYGETQYF

size: .
V: TRBV7-8
D: .
J: TRBJ2-7
DNA: TGTGCCAGCAGCTTGAGGGGGGCAGGGTACGAGCAGTACTTC
CDR3: CASSLRGAGYEQYF

size: .
V: TRBV19
D: .
J: TRBJ1-3
DNA: TGTGCCAGTAGTATAACAGATGGAAACACCATATATTTT
CDR3: CASSITDGNTIYF

size: .
V: TRBV4-1
D: .
J: TRBJ1-2
DNA: TGCGCCAGCAGCCCAGACTCTATGGTCGGGGCTGCCTATGGCTACACCTTC
CDR3: CASSPDSMVGAAYGYTF

size: .
V: TRBV11-2
D: .
J: TRBJ2-1
DNA: TGTGCCAGCAGCCCCCGGCGGAACAATGAGCAGTTCTTC
CDR3: CASSPRRNNEQFF

size: .
V: TRBV6-5
D: TRBD2
J: TRBJ2-4
DNA: TGTGCCAGCAGCCCGGGACTAGCCAGTGACATTCAGTACTTC
CDR3: CASSPGLASDIQYF

size: .
V: TRBV5-8
D: .
J: TRBJ2-2
DNA: TGTGCCAGCAGCTTGTCAACTCCGGAGGGGCTGGCCGGGGAGCTGTTTTTT
CDR3: CASSLSTPEGLAGELFF

size: .
V: TRBV4-1
D: .
J: TRBJ1-2
DNA: TGCGCCAGCAGCCAAGAGGATGCCGGCTACTATGGCTACACCTTC
CDR3: CASSQEDAGYYGYTF

size: .
V: TRBV5-4
D: .
J: TRBJ1-5
DNA: TGTGCCAGCAGCCCCGACGGGGGCGGTCAGCCCCAGCATTTT
CDR3: CASSPDGGGQPQHF

size: .
V: TRBV2
D: TRBD1
J: TRBJ2-7
DNA: TGTGCCAGCAGCTACGGACAGGTCAGCTACGAGCAGTACTTC
CDR3: CASSYGQVSYEQYF

size: .
V: TRBV28
D: .
J: TRBJ1-2
DNA: TGTGCCAGCAGTCCTCTCAGCGGAGGGGCAGACTATGGCTACACCTTC
CDR3: CASSPLSGGADYGYTF

size: .
V: TRBV29-1
D: TRBD1
J: TRBJ1-2
DNA: TGCAGCGTTGAACTAGGACAGGGTGCGGTATATGGCTACACCTTC
CDR3: CSVELGQGAVYGYTF

size: .
V: TRBV29-1
D: TRBD1
J: TRBJ2-3
DNA: TGCAGCGTTGACAGGGGGACAGATACGCAGTATTTT
CDR3: CSVDRGTDTQYF

size: .
V: TRBV27
D: TRBD2
J: TRBJ2-7
DNA: TGTGCCAGCAGTCCCCTAGCGGGAGTCCCTTCGGAGCAGTACTTC
CDR3: CASSPLAGVPSEQYF

size: .
V: TRBV5-6
D: .
J: TRBJ2-5
DNA: TGTGCCAGCAGCTTGGGGCAGGGGTACGAGACCCAGTACTTC
CDR3: CASSLGQGYETQYF

size: .
V: TRBV6-5
D: TRBD1
J: TRBJ2-7
DNA: TGTGCCAGCAGTTACTCGGGACAGGGGGATGACGAGCAGTACTTC
CDR3: CASSYSGQGDDEQYF

size: .
V: TRBV27
D: .
J: TRBJ2-2
DNA: TGTGCCAGCAGTTTAATCCTAGCGACCACCACCGGGGAGCTGTTTTTT
CDR3: CASSLILATTTGELFF

size: .
V: TRBV27
D: TRBD1
J: TRBJ1-3
DNA: TGTGCCAGCAGCCCTACGCCCGGACAGGGGACTGGAAACACCATATATTTT
CDR3: CASSPTPGQGTGNTIYF

size: .
V: TRBV2
D: .
J: TRBJ2-1
DNA: TGTGCCAGCAAGGAGGGGGGCAATTTGGATGAGCAGTTCTTC
CDR3: CASKEGGNLDEQFF

size: .
V: TRBV5-6
D: .
J: TRBJ2-7
DNA: TGTGCCAGCAGCTTGATATCATCCTACGAGCAGTACTTC
CDR3: CASSLISSYEQYF

size: .
V: TRBV5-6
D: .
J: TRBJ2-7
DNA: TGTGCCAGCAGCTTGGGGGCTCTCTTCTACGAGCAGTACTTC
CDR3: CASSLGALFYEQYF

size: .
V: TRBV7-9
D: .
J: TRBJ1-1
DNA: TGTGCCAGCAGCTTAAGTTATGGCTCCTCGAACACTGAAGCTTTCTTT
CDR3: CASSLSYGSSNTEAFF

size: .
V: TRBV5-1
D: .
J: TRBJ2-7
DNA: TGCGCCAGCAGCTTGGAGTGGGGCTACGAGCAGTACTTC
CDR3: CASSLEWGYEQYF

size: .
V: TRBV4-3
D: TRBD2
J: TRBJ2-1
DNA: TGCGCCAGCAGCCTTAACTATGGGACTAGCGGGAGGGCCTCCAATGAGCAGTTCTTC
CDR3: CASSLNYGTSGRASNEQFF

size: .
V: TRBV4-3
D: TRBD1
J: TRBJ2-2
DNA: TGCGCCAGCAGCCAGGTCGGGACAGGGCATACCGGGGAGCTGTTTTTT
CDR3: CASSQVGTGHTGELFF

size: .
V: TRBV19
D: .
J: TRBJ2-1
DNA: TGTGCCAGTAGTGCCCTGAATGGGGGCTCCTACAATGAGCAGTTCTTC
CDR3: CASSALNGGSYNEQFF

size: .
V: TRBV7-6
D: TRBD2
J: TRBJ2-2
DNA: TGTGCCAGCAGCGCCCCAGCTAGCGGGAAGGTCGGGGAGCTGTTTTTT
CDR3: CASSAPASGKVGELFF

size: few
V: TRBV5-1
D: .
J: TRBJ1-6
DNA: TGCGCCAGCAGCTTGGAGGTTGGAGGAAGGTCACCCCTCCACTTT
CDR3: CASSLEVGGRSPLHF

size: .
V: TRBV27
D: TRBD2
J: TRBJ2-1
DNA: TGTGCCAGCGATGGAACCGGACTAGCGTCCTACAATGAGCAGTTCTTC
CDR3: CASDGTGLASYNEQFF